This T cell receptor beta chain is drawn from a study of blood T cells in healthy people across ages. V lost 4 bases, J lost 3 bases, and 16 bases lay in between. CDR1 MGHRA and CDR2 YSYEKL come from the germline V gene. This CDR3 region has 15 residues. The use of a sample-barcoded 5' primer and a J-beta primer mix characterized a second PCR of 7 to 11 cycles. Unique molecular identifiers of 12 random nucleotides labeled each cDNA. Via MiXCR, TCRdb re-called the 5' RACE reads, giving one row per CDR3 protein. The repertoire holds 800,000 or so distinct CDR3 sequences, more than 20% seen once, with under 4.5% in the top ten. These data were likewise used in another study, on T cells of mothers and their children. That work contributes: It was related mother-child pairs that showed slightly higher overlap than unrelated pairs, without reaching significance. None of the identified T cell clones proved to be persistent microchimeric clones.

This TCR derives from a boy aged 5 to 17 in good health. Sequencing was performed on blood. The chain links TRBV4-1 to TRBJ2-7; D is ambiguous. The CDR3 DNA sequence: TGCGCCAGCAGCCTCAGTGATGTCTCTCTCTACGAGCAGTACTTC. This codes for CASSLSDVSLYEQYF.